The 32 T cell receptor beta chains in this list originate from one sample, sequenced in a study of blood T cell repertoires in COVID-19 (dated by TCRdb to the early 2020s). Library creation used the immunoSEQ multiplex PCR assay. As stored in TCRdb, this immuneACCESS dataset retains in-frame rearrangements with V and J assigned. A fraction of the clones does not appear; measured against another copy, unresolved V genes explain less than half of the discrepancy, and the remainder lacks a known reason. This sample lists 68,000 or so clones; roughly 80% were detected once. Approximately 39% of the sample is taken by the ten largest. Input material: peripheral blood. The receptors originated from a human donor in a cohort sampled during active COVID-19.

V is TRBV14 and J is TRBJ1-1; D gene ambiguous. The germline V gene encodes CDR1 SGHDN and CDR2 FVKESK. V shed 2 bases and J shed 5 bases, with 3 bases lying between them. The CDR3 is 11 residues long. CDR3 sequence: CASSQITEAFF. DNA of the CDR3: TGTGCCAGCAGCCAAATAACTGAAGCTTTCTTT.

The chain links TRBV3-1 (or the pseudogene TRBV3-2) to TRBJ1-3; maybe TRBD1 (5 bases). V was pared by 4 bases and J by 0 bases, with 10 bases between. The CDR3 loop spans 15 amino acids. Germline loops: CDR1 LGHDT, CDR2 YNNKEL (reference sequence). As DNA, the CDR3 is TGTGCCAGCAGCCCGACAGTCCACTCTGGAAACACCATATATTTT. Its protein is CASSPTVHSGNTIYF.

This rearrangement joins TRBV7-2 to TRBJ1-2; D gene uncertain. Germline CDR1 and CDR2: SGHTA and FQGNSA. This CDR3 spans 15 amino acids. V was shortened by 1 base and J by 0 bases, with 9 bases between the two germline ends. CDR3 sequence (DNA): TGTGCCAGCAGCTTAGGACAATTAGCTAACTATGGCTACACCTTC. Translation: CASSLGQLANYGYTF.

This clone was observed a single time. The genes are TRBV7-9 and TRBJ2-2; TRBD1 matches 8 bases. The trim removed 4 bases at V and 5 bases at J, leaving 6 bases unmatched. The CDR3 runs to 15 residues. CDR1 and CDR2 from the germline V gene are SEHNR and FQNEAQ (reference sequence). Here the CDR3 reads CASSSTGEGTGELFF. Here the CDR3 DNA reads TGTGCCAGCAGCTCGACAGGGGAAGGGACCGGGGAGCTGTTTTTT.

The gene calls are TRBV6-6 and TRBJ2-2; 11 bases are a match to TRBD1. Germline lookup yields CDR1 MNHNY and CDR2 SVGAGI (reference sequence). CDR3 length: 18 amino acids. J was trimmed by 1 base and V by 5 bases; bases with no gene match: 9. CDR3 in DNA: TGTGCCAGCAGTCCGGGACAGGGGGTAGTTTTGAACACCGGGGAGCTGTTTTTT. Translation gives CASSPGQGVVLNTGELFF.

CDR3 DNA: TGTGCCAGCAGCTTACCACGAGTGAACTACGAGCAGTACTTC. This sequence encodes CASSLPRVNYEQYF. This chain joins TRBV28 and TRBJ2-7; no clear D. The CDR3 length is 14 residues. In germline, CDR1 is MDHEN, CDR2 SYDVKM. V was clipped by 6 bases and J by 3 bases, with 15 bases between them.

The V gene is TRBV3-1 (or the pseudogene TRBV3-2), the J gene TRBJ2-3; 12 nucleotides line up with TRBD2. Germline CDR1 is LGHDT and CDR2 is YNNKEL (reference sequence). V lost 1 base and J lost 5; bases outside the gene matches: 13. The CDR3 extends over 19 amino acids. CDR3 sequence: CASSQGLTTSGGPRDTQYF. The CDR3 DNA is TGTGCCAGCAGCCAAGGGCTGACGACTAGCGGGGGCCCGCGAGATACGCAGTATTTT.

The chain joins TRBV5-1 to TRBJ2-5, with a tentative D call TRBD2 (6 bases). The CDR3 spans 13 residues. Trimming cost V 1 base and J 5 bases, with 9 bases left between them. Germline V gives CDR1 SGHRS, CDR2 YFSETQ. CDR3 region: CASSLLGRETQYF. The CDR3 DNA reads TGCGCCAGCAGCTTGCTGGGGAGGGAGACCCAGTACTTC.

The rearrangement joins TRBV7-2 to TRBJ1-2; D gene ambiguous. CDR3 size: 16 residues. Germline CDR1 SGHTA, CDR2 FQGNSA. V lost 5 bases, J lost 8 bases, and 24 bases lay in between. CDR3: CASSPLSLTSPEGYTF. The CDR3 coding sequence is TGTGCCAGCAGCCCGTTAAGCCTGACTTCTCCGGAGGGCTACACCTTC.

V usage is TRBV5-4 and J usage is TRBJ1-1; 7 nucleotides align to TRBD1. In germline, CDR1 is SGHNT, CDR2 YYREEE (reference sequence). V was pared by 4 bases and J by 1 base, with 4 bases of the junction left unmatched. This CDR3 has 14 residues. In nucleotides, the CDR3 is TGTGCCAGCAGCCGGGACAGCGGGAACACTGAAGCTTTCTTT. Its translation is CASSRDSGNTEAFF.

For the CDR3, the DNA is TGCGCCAGCAGCATCGGACAGGGGGCCTACGAGCAGTACTTC. Its protein is CASSIGQGAYEQYF. This chain links TRBV5-1 with TRBJ2-7; 10 bases are shared with TRBD1. After removal of 4 bases from V and 2 bases from J, the junction contained 3 bases not matched to a gene. Germline assignment: CDR1 SGHRS and CDR2 YFSETQ. The CDR3 is made up of 14 amino acids.

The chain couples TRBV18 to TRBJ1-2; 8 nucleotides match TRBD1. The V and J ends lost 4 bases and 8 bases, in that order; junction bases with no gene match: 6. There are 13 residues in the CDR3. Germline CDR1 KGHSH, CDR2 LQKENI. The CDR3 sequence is CASSLTRGLGYTF. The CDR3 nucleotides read TGTGCCAGCTCACTTACCAGGGGGCTCGGCTACACCTTC.

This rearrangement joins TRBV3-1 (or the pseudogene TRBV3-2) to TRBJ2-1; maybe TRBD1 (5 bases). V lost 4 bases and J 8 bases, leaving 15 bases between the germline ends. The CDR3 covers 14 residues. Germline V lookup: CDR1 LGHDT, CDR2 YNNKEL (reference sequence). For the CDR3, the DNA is TGTGCCAGCAGCCGATGGCAGGGCATGGATGAGCAGTTCTTC. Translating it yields CASSRWQGMDEQFF.

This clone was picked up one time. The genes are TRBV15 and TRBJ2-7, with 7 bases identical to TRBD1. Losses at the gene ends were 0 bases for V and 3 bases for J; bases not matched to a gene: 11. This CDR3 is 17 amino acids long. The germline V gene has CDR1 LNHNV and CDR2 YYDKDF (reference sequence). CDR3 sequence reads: CATSRDLGQGVIYEQYF. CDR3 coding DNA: TGTGCCACCAGCAGAGATTTGGGGCAGGGGGTTATCTACGAGCAGTACTTC.

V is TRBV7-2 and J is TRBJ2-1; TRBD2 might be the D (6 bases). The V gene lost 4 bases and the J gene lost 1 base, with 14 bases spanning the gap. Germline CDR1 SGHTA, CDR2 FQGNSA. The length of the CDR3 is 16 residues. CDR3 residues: CASSSTVAGSYNEQFF. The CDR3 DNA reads TGTGCCAGCAGCTCTACCGTGGCGGGGTCCTACAATGAGCAGTTCTTC.

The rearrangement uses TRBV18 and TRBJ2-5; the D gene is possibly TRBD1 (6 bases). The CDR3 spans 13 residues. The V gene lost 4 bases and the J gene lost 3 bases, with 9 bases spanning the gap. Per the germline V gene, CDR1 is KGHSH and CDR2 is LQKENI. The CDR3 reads CASSQGVKETQYF. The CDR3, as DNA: TGTGCCAGCTCACAGGGGGTAAAAGAGACCCAGTACTTC.

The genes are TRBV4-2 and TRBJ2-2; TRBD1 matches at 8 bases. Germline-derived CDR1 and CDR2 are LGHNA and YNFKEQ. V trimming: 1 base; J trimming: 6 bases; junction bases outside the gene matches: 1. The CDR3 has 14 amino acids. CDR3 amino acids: CASSQVRGPGELFF. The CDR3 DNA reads TGTGCCAGCAGCCAAGTCAGGGGGCCCGGGGAGCTGTTTTTT.

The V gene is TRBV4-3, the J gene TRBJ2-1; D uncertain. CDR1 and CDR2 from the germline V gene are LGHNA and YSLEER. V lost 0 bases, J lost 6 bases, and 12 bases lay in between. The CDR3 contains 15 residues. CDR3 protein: CASSQDAASSNEQFF. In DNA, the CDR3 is TGCGCCAGCAGCCAAGACGCGGCTTCAAGCAATGAGCAGTTCTTC.

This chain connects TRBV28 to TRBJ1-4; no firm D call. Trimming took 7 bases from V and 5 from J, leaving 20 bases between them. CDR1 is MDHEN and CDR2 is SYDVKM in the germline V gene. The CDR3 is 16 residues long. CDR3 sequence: CASTLLAEYGNEKLFF. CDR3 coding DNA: TGTGCCAGCACCCTACTTGCGGAGTACGGAAATGAAAAACTGTTTTTT.

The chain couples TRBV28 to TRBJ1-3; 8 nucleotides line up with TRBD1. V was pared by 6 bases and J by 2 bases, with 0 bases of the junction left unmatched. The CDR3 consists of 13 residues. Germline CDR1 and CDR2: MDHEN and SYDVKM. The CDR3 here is CASRTGAGNTIYF. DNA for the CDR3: TGTGCCAGCAGGACAGGGGCTGGAAACACCATATATTTT.

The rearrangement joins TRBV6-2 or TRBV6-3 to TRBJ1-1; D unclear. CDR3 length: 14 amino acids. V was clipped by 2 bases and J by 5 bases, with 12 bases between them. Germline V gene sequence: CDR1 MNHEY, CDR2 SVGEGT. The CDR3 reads CASSYDGVWTEAFF. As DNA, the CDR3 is TGTGCCAGCAGTTACGACGGGGTTTGGACTGAAGCTTTCTTT.

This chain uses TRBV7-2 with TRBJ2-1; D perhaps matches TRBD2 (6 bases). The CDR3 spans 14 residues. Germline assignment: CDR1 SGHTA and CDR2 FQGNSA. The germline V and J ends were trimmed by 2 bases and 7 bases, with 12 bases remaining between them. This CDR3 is CASSLFRAGNEQFF. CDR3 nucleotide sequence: TGTGCCAGCAGCTTATTCAGGGCGGGGAATGAGCAGTTCTTC.

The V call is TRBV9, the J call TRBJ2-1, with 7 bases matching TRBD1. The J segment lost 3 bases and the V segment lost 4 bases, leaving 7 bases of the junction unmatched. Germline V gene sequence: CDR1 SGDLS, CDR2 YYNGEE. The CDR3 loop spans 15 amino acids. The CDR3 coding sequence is TGTGCCAGCAGCCTAACCGGGACAGACTACAATGAGCAGTTCTTC. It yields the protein CASSLTGTDYNEQFF.

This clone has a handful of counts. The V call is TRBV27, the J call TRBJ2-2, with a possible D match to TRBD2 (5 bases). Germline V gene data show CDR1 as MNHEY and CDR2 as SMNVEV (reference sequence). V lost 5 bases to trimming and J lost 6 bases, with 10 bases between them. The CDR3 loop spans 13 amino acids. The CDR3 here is CASSALGAGELFF. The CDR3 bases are TGTGCCAGCAGTGCCCTGGGAGCCGGGGAGCTGTTTTTT.

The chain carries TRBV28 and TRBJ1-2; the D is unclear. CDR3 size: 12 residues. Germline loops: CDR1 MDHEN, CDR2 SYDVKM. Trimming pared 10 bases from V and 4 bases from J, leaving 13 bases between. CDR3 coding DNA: TGTGCCACCGTTGAGGCCCCCTATGGCTACACCTTC. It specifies CATVEAPYGYTF.

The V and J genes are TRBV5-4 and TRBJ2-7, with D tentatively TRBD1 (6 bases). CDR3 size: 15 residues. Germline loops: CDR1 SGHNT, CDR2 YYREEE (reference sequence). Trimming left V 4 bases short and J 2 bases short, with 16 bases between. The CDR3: CASSTGTYPTYEQYF. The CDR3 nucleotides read TGTGCCAGCAGCACCGGGACATACCCAACCTACGAGCAGTACTTC.

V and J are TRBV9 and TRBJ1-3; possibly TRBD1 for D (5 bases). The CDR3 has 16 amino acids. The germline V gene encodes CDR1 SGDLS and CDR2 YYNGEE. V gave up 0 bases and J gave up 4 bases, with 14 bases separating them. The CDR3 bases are TGTGCCAGCAGCGTAGATAGCAGGGCACGCGGAAACACCATATATTTT. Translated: CASSVDSRARGNTIYF.

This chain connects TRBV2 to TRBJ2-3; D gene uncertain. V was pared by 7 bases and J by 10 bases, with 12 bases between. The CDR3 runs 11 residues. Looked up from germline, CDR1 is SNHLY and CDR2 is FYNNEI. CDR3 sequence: CASTEVKAQYF. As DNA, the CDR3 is TGTGCCAGCACCGAGGTAAAGGCGCAGTATTTT.

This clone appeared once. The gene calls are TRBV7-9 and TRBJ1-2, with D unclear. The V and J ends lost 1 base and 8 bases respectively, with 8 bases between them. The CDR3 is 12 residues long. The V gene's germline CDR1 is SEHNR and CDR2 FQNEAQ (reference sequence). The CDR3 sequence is CASSLVPGGYTF. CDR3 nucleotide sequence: TGTGCCAGCAGCTTAGTTCCAGGAGGCTACACCTTC. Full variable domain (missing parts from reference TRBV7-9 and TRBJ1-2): DTGVSQNPRHKITKRGQNVTFRCDPISEHNRLYWYRQTLGQGPEFLTYFQNEAQLEKSRLLSDRFSAERPKGSFSTLEIQRTEQGDSAMYLCASSLVPGGYTFGSGTRLTVV.

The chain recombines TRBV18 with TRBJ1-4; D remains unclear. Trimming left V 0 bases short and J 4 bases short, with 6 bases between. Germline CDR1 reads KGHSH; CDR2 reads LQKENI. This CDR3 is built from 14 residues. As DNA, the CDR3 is TGTGCCAGCTCACCACCGGGAGTTAATGAAAAACTGTTTTTT. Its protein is CASSPPGVNEKLFF.

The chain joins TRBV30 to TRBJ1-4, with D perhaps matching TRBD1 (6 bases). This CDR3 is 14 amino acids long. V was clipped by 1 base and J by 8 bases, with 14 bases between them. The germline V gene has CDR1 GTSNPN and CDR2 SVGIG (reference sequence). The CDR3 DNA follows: TGTGCCTGGAGTGGGGGTGGGACACAGGAAAAACTGTTTTTT. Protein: CAWSGGGTQEKLFF.

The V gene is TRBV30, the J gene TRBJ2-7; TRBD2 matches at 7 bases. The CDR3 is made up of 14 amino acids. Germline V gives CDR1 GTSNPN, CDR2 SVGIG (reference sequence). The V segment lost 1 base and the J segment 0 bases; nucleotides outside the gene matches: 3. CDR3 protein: CAWSEGGSSYEQYF. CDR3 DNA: TGTGCCTGGAGTGAAGGCGGGAGCTCCTACGAGCAGTACTTC.